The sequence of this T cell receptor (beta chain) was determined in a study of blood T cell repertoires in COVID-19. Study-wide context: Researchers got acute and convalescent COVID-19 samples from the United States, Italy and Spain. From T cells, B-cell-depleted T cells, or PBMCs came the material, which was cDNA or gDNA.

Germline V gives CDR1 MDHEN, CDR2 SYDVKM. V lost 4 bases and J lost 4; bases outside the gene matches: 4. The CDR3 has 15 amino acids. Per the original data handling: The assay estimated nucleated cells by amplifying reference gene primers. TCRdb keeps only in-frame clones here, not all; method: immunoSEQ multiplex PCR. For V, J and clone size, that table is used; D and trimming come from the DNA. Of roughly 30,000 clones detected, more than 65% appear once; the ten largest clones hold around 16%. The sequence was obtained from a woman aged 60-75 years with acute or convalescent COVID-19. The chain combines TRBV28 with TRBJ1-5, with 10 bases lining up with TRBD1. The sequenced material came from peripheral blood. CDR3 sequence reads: CASSYPDRGNQPQHF. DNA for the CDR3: TGTGCCAGCAGTTACCCGGACAGGGGGAATCAGCCCCAGCATTTT.